The 18 T cell receptor beta chains below were found in one sample sequenced in a study of T cells in Graves' hyperthyroidism and ophthalmopathy (dated by TCRdb to about 2019). Libraries were built with multiplex PCR. Reads for this sample came from an Illumina HiSeq 2000. The TCR beta CDR3 regions were amplified from the RNA transcripts. A first-round RT-PCR of the TCR CDR3 used the HTBI primer set with the Qiagen OneStep RT-PCR kit. The public sequencing data were trimmed at Q25 with fastp and processed into clonotypes with MiXCR by TCRdb, which kept only in-frame beta chains. When rows share a CDR3 protein, they turn into one entry using the most common DNA and genes. The sample table shows some 690,000 distinct CDR3 sequences, and around 16% are seen once. The top ten clones comprise roughly a sixth of the sample. What was sequenced was blood. These TCRs come from a man aged 50 or older with Graves' hyperthyroidism.

This clonotype came up a few times. The CDR3 DNA reads as TGTGCCAGCAGACCCGGACAGGTTGAAGATACGCAGTATTTT. Amino acids: CASRPGQVEDTQYF. The chain uses TRBV5-4 and TRBJ2-3, with 7 bases aligning to TRBD1. Germline V gene lookup returns CDR1 SGHNT and CDR2 YYREEE (reference sequence). The CDR3 spans 14 residues. The ends lost 5 bases at V and 5 bases at J; junction bases unmatched: 8. The whole variable domain, remainder taken from reference TRBV5-4 and TRBJ2-3, is ETGVTQSPTHLIKTRGQQVTLRCSSQSGHNTVSWYQQALGQGPQFIFQYYREEENGRGNFPPRFSGLQFPNYSSELNVNALELDDSALYLCASRPGQVEDTQYFGPGTRLTVL.

This clonotype has ten or more counts. This chain uses TRBV2 with TRBJ2-7; 7 bases are shared with TRBD1. The germline V gene has CDR1 SNHLY and CDR2 FYNNEI. CDR3 length: 14 residues. V lost 4 bases and J lost 3; bases outside the gene matches: 6. The CDR3 loop reads CASSGWTGYYEQYF. The CDR3 bases are TGTGCCAGCAGTGGGTGGACAGGTTACTACGAGCAGTACTTC. Full variable domain (rest looked up from reference TRBV2 and TRBJ2-7): EPEVTQTPSHQVTQMGQEVILRCVPISNHLYFYWYRQILGQKVEFLVSFYNNEISEKSEIFDDQFSVERPDGSNFTLKIRSTKLEDSAMYFCASSGWTGYYEQYFGPGTRLTVT.

This clonotype showed up many times. This rearrangement joins TRBV12-3 or TRBV12-4 to TRBJ2-2; 16 positions agree with TRBD2. Trimming cost V 7 bases and J 4 bases; bases outside gene matches: 15. This CDR3 contains 20 residues. The CDR3 DNA sequence: TGTGCCAGCACTCCAAATCCCGGGACTAGCGGGAGGGCGGGCACCGGGGAGCTGTTTTTT. It yields the protein CASTPNPGTSGRAGTGELFF.

On this clonotype: One junction end disagrees with the germline gene, perhaps due to a read error. The V and J genes are TRBV20-1 and TRBJ2-1; D is undetermined. The germline V gene encodes CDR1 DFQATT and CDR2 SNEGSKA (reference sequence). This CDR3 comprises 13 residues. CDR3 sequence: CSARGSWYNEQFF. The DNA for the CDR3 is TGCAGCGCTAGAGGTAGCTGGTACAATGAGCAGTTCTTC.

The chain is built from TRBV30 and TRBJ1-5; weak D call: TRBD1 (5 bases). Germline V lookup: CDR1 GTSNPN, CDR2 SVGIG (reference sequence). The CDR3 contains 14 residues. Trimming removed 1 base from V and 6 bases from J, with 13 bases in between. Here the CDR3 reads CAWSASDQGQPQHF. The DNA for the CDR3 is TGTGCCTGGAGTGCCTCTGACCAGGGTCAGCCCCAGCATTTT.

This clonotype has a handful of counts. CDR3 sequence (DNA): TGTGCCAGCAGTTTAGGCTATCCTCGCTCCTACGAGCAGTACTTC. It encodes CASSLGYPRSYEQYF. The rearrangement links TRBV27 to TRBJ2-7; no firm D call. This CDR3 is built from 15 residues. From germline, CDR1 is MNHEY and CDR2 SMNVEV (reference sequence). Trimming shortened V by 2 bases and J by 0 bases, and 11 bases separated the two germline ends.

There are a few counts of this clonotype. This chain links TRBV28 with TRBJ1-2; a weak D match, TRBD1 (5 bases). CDR1 and CDR2 (germline): MDHEN, SYDVKM. Deletions cut 5 bases from V and 3 bases from J, with 13 bases between. There are 14 residues in the CDR3. The CDR3 DNA is TGTGCCAGCAGTCTAGACCAGACAGACTATGGCTACACCTTC. Translated: CASSLDQTDYGYTF.

This clonotype was counted ten times or more. V is TRBV3-1 and J is TRBJ2-2, with 9 bases aligning to TRBD2. The CDR3 is 17 amino acids. Unmatched junction bases numbered 12, after V lost 3 bases and J lost 7 bases. Per the germline V gene, CDR1 is LGHDT and CDR2 is YNNKEL (reference sequence). The CDR3 region is CASSQEVIAGVVGELFF. The CDR3 DNA follows: TGTGCCAGCAGCCAGGAGGTAATAGCGGGAGTAGTCGGGGAGCTGTTTTTT.

This clonotype came up many times. The CDR3 DNA reads as TGTGCCAGCAGTGAATTCCGAATAGCGGGAGGGCCCTACAATGAGCAGTTCTTC. The encoded protein is CASSEFRIAGGPYNEQFF. V and J are TRBV6-1 and TRBJ2-1; TRBD2 matches at 11 bases. The CDR3 has 18 residues. Germline CDR1 is MNHNS and CDR2 is SASEGT. V lost 2 bases and J lost 2; bases outside the gene matches: 8.

This clonotype has a count of ten or more. The chain couples TRBV28 to TRBJ2-1; 7 positions agree with TRBD2. Germline CDR1 is MDHEN and CDR2 is SYDVKM. With 3 bases clipped from V and 7 bases from J, the junction kept 6 bases outside the gene matches. This CDR3 spans 14 amino acids. CDR3 nucleotide sequence: TGTGCCAGCAGTTTCCGGGGGGAGGCGAATGAGCAGTTCTTC. Its protein is CASSFRGEANEQFF.

This clonotype was observed at least ten times. The chain recombines TRBV20-1 with TRBJ1-1; D remains unclear. Per the germline V gene, CDR1 is DFQATT and CDR2 is SNEGSKA (reference sequence). This CDR3 region has 13 residues. With 5 bases removed from V and 1 base from J, the gap between germline ends came to 11 bases. As DNA, the CDR3 is TGCAGTGCTGCCAAGCCCGAGAACACTGAAGCTTTCTTT. It translates to CSAAKPENTEAFF.

A few counts support this clonotype. V usage is TRBV28 and J usage is TRBJ1-1, with D possibly being TRBD1 (5 bases). Trimming cost V 5 bases and J 11 bases, with 21 bases left between them. CDR1 is MDHEN and CDR2 is SYDVKM in the germline V gene. The CDR3 has 14 residues. CDR3 residues: CASSIPGRTRWAFF. CDR3 coding DNA: TGTGCCAGCAGTATACCGGGACGGACAAGATGGGCTTTCTTT.

This clonotype has ten or more counts. This rearrangement joins TRBV6-1 to TRBJ1-4; the D is unclear. Per germline, CDR1 MNHNS and CDR2 SASEGT. The CDR3 has 15 amino acids. The germline V and J ends were trimmed by 0 bases and 8 bases, with 13 bases remaining between them. CDR3 sequence: CASSEAEEAGEKLFF. Here the CDR3 DNA reads TGTGCCAGCAGTGAAGCCGAGGAGGCTGGCGAAAAACTGTTTTTT.

This clonotype appeared many times. The CDR3 region is CASSRASMNTEAFF. The CDR3 DNA is TGTGCCAGCTCCCGGGCGAGCATGAACACTGAAGCTTTCTTT. The chain combines TRBV28 with TRBJ1-1; no firm D call. Germline CDR1 is MDHEN and CDR2 is SYDVKM. The V gene lost 8 bases and the J gene lost 0 bases, with 13 bases spanning the gap. This CDR3 spans 14 amino acids.

This clonotype was seen a few times. The rearrangement uses TRBV29-1 and TRBJ1-2, with D uncertain. This CDR3 spans 11 amino acids. Trimming removed 2 bases at V and 6 bases at J, with 7 bases between. Germline CDR1 is SQVTM and CDR2 is ANQGSEA. Written as DNA, the CDR3 is TGCAGCGTTGAATCCCGCCATGGCTACACCTTC. It specifies CSVESRHGYTF.

This clonotype showed up many times. The rearrangement links TRBV7-9 to TRBJ2-7; D gene uncertain. Germline V CDR1 and CDR2: SEHNR, FQNEAQ (reference sequence). Trimming took 6 bases from V and 4 from J, leaving 13 bases between them. This CDR3 has 13 amino acids. CDR3 sequence reads: CASRPNSAYEQYF. As DNA, the CDR3 is TGTGCCAGCAGACCGAACTCGGCTTACGAGCAGTACTTC.

J is TRBJ2-1 and V is TRBV20-1, with a possible D match to TRBD1 (6 bases). V lost 6 bases and J lost 0, with 12 bases in between. The CDR3 totals 14 residues. CDR1 DFQATT and CDR2 SNEGSKA come from the germline V gene (reference sequence). The CDR3 loop reads CSALDSSSYNEQFF. CDR3 DNA sequence: TGCAGTGCATTGGACAGCAGCTCCTACAATGAGCAGTTCTTC.

CDR3 amino acids: CASSLYGGSEAFF. DNA of the CDR3: TGTGCCAGCAGCTTATACGGCGGAAGTGAAGCTTTCTTT. The chain combines TRBV7-3 with TRBJ1-1, with unresolved D. CDR1 SGHTA and CDR2 FQGTGA come from the germline V gene. The CDR3 contains 13 residues. Deletions cut 2 bases from V and 7 bases from J, with 11 bases between.